The text below deals with one T cell receptor (beta chain). This entry comes from a study of T cell changes during pregnancy in multiple sclerosis. The length of the CDR3 is 12 residues. Germline V gene data show CDR1 as MNHNS and CDR2 as SASEGT. Trimming removed 11 bases from V and 8 bases from J; junction bases left unmatched: 8. The repertoire was sequenced with immunoSEQ multiplex PCR; TCRdb's copy has only in-frame clones and lacks some. The profile covers 89,000 or so clones, with approximately 91% appearing a single time and roughly 3.5% taken by the ten largest. The genes are TRBV6-1 and TRBJ1-2; 10 nucleotides align to TRBD1. Sequencing was performed on PBMCs, taken in the first trimester of pregnancy. This receptor was identified in a female donor in good health, serving as a control in a pregnancy study. Some clones in this sample may be carry-over from other donors' samples. The CDR3 coding sequence is TGTGCCTCAGCAGGGACAGGGGACGGCTACACCTTC. Translated: CASAGTGDGYTF.